This TCR beta chain comes out of a study of T cells in Graves' hyperthyroidism and ophthalmopathy. With 1 base removed from V and 3 bases from J, the gap between germline ends came to 15 bases. The germline gives CDR1 DFQATT, CDR2 SNEGSKA (reference sequence). This CDR3 comprises 15 residues. In its sample, this clonotype was seen a few times. Antigen: not known. Overall study results and limits: Blood held most thyroid clonotypes expanded above 0.001 frequency. From stable hyperthyroidism, ophthalmopathy was separated by a 13 V-J model.

Ophthalmopathy patients all had a Clinical Activity Score of at least 3, a NOSPECS grade of at least 4 and disease under 3 months old. Uncontrolled infection, other autoimmune disease, pregnancy and lactation each barred patients from inclusion. Amplified regions were TCR beta CDR3 sequences from RNA transcripts. An initial round of RT-PCR targeting the TCR CDR3 relied on the HTBI primer set. TCRdb passed the multiplex PCR reads through MiXCR, listing each CDR3 protein once. Of about 530,000 distinct CDR3 sequences listed, about 15% are singletons. The sample consisted of blood. This rearrangement joins TRBV20-1 to TRBJ1-2; D call uncertain. The clonotype was recovered from a woman younger than 30 with Graves' ophthalmopathy. Here the CDR3 reads CSARGVPQRDYGYTF. CDR3 coding DNA: TGCAGTGCTAGAGGGGTCCCACAGAGGGACTATGGCTACACCTTC.